This T cell receptor beta chain emerged from a study of shared clonotypes between healthy human individuals. Across the whole study: Each donor's CD4 naive and CD4 memory cells filled three plates apiece, CD8 naive two, and CD8 memory one.

Only CD45RO-negative cells positively selected for CCR7 counted as naive CD8 cells, so terminally differentiated effector memory CD45RA+ cells were excluded. As concerns this clone: What it binds is unknown. Other DNA sequences within the sample encode an identical CDR3.

There are 13 residues in the CDR3. Trimming took 5 bases from V and 4 from J; bases not matched to a gene: 4. The germline V gene encodes CDR1 SGHVS and CDR2 FQNEAQ. The assay was immunoSEQ multiplex PCR, and TCRdb's table has in-frame clones only and misses some. The top ten clones hold 1.5% to 2% of a sample with approximately 2,000,000 clones, roughly 93% of them seen once. Study results and limitations: In this cohort, only blood was sampled, and tissue repertoires likely differ.

V and J are TRBV7-8 and TRBJ2-7; 8 positions match TRBD1. The TCR was taken from a man aged 18 to 29 in good health. Some clones in this sample may be carry-over from other donors' samples. The sequenced sample consisted of naive CD8+ T cells from PBMCs. The CDR3 coding sequence is TGTGCCAGCAGCCCTGGACAGGGTTACGAGCAGTACTTC. The encoded protein is CASSPGQGYEQYF.